The present T cell receptor beta chain was sequenced within a study of STAT5B mutations in CD4+ large granular lymphocyte leukemia. Comments on this clone: What it recognizes is unknown.

Sequencing was at survey level. Only in-frame clones appear in the TCRdb table, and some are missing; sequencing was by immunoSEQ multiplex PCR. The sample yields nearly 30,000 clones, 65% to 80% seen once. General study points: Patient CD4-sorted repertoires looked more clonal than healthy CD4+ repertoires, even without putative leukemic clones.

The sequenced sample was CD4+ T cells from blood buffy coats. This receptor was obtained from a human donor in good health.

CDR3 sequence (DNA): TGTGCCAGCAGTCCTTCCCGCCCCACTGAAGCTTTCTTT. Translating it yields CASSPSRPTEAFF. The chain is built from TRBV2 and TRBJ1-1, with D hard to call. This CDR3 has 13 amino acids. Trimming pared 5 bases from V and 4 bases from J, leaving 11 bases between. Germline-derived CDR1 and CDR2 are SNHLY and FYNNEI.